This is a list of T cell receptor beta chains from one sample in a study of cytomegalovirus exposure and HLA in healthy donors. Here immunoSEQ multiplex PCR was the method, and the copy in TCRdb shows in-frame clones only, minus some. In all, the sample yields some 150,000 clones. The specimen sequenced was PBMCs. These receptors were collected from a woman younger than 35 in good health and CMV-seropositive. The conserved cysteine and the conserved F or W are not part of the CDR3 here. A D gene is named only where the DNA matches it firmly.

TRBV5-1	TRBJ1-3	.	ASSSGQMAGNTIY
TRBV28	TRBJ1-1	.	ASTEPGLRNTEAF
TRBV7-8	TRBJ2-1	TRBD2	ASSLIPGLAGGGQF
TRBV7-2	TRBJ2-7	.	ASSLSGSGGHTYEQY
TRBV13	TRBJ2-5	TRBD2	ASSLASGIFSETQY
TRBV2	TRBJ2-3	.	ASTRWTDTQY
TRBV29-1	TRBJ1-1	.	SVEGGSGREAF
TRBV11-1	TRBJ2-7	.	ASSLGGLNYEQY
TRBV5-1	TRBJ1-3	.	ASSLLPEENTIY
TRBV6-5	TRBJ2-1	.	ASSYKLQYNEQF
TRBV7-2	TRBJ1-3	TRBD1	ASSFGTDSGNTIY
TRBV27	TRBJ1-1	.	ASLNPGGLRGEAF
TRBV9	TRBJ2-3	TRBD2	ASSVLAGGGDTQY
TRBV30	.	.	AGTTEGYEQY
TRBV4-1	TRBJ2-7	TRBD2	ASSPVGLAGVYEQY
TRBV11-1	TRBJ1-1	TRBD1	ASSFEDRDTEAF
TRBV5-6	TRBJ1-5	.	ASSLGGGQPQH
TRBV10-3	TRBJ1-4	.	AISQAGGRPNEKLF
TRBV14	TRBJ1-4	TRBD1	ASSPRQGNEKLF
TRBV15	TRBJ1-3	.	ATSSKTGSGNTIY
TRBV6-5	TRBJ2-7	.	ASSYPDSLYEQY
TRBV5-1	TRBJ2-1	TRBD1	ASSIGQGADEQF